One and the same sample provided the 12 T cell receptor beta chains below, sequenced in a study of CD8 T cells in ankylosing spondylitis (TCRdb year 2017). Receptor amplification or capture employed 5' RACE. This sample was sequenced with an Illumina HiSeq 2500. TCRdb ran its own pipeline on the public reads, namely fastp trimming at Q25 and MiXCR clone calling, and kept in-frame beta chains. Identical CDR3 protein sequences are pooled into one entry, listed with their most common genes and DNA. The sample contains fewer than 500,000 distinct CDR3 sequences, about 25% of them found a single time. About 0.9% of the sample rests with the top ten. Study-wide findings and limitations: A TCR beta motif of several highly homologous amino acid variants appeared characteristic of blood from ankylosing spondylitis patients.

These receptors' antigens are unknown. Sequenced input: blood, either unsorted or a sorted T cell fraction (not recorded which). These receptors were obtained from a male donor with ankylosing spondylitis.

The chain combines TRBV29-1 with TRBJ1-3; no clear D. V was trimmed by 5 bases and J by 0 bases, leaving 8 bases between them. The CDR3 sequence is 13 residues long. The V gene's germline CDR1 is SQVTM and CDR2 ANQGSEA. CDR3 sequence reads: CSVRKGSGNTIYF. CDR3 nucleotides: TGCAGCGTTCGAAAAGGCTCTGGAAACACCATATATTTT.

V usage is TRBV10-1 and J usage is TRBJ2-7; no reliable D call. Germline lookup yields CDR1 WNHNN and CDR2 SYGVQD (reference sequence). The CDR3 is 14 residues long. Trimming removed 3 bases from V and 6 bases from J, with 15 bases in between. CDR3: CASSDGSVTTEQYV. The CDR3 nucleotides are TGCGCCAGCAGTGATGGCAGCGTTACTACCGAGCAGTACGTC.

V gene TRBV20-1 combines with J gene TRBJ1-5; TRBD1 might be the D (5 bases). This CDR3 is built from 15 residues. Trimming stripped 4 bases from V and 5 bases from J, with 18 bases between. The germline CDR1 and CDR2 sequences are DFQATT and SNEGSKA (reference sequence). The DNA for the CDR3 is TGCAGTGCTACCTCCGTGTGGGGGGTCGATCAGCCCCAGCATTTT. Amino acids: CSATSVWGVDQPQHF.

This clonotype occurred a few times. Germline and junction disagree at one end, which may indicate a read error. CDR3 region: CSAGDRDQPQHF. The DNA for the CDR3 is TGCAGTGCTGGAGACAGGGATCAGCCCCAGCATTTT. V is TRBV20-1 and J is TRBJ1-5; 7 bases are shared with TRBD1. This CDR3 region has 12 residues. The germline gives CDR1 DFQATT, CDR2 SNEGSKA (reference sequence).

The chain is built from TRBV5-1 and TRBJ2-3; 11 positions match TRBD2. Per germline, CDR1 SGHRS and CDR2 YFSETQ. The CDR3 totals 15 residues. Unmatched junction bases numbered 1, after V lost 3 bases and J lost 1 base. DNA of the CDR3: TGCGCCAGCAGCTCGACTAGCGGGGGCACAGATACGCAGTATTTT. Amino acid sequence: CASSSTSGGTDTQYF. Using reference TRBV5-1 and TRBJ2-3 for the parts outside the CDR3, the full variable domain is KAGVTQTPRYLIKTRGQQVTLSCSPISGHRSVSWYQQTPGQGLQFLFEYFSETQRNKGNFPGRFSGRQFSNSRSEMNVSTLELGDSALYLCASSSTSGGTDTQYFGPGTRLTVL.

The chain has TRBV5-1 and TRBJ2-2; 7 bases match TRBD1. The CDR3 loop spans 17 amino acids. The V and J ends lost 4 bases and 2 bases, in that order; junction bases with no gene match: 11. The germline gives CDR1 SGHRS, CDR2 YFSETQ. DNA for the CDR3: TGCGCCAGCAGCCTGGAGACAGGGACCTATAACACCGGGGAGCTGTTTTTT. Protein sequence: CASSLETGTYNTGELFF.

This sequence joins TRBV24-1 and TRBJ2-3, with D perhaps matching TRBD2 (7 bases). CDR3 length: 13 amino acids. V dropped 9 bases and J dropped 4 bases, with 13 bases sitting between them. Germline V lookup: CDR1 KGHDR, CDR2 SFDVKD. The CDR3 loop reads CATHSGGPDTQYF. The CDR3 DNA sequence: TGTGCCACCCATTCGGGGGGCCCAGATACGCAGTATTTT.

The J gene is TRBJ2-3, the V gene TRBV19, with 8 bases lining up with TRBD1. Germline V gives CDR1 LNHDA, CDR2 SQIVND (reference sequence). This CDR3 spans 14 amino acids. V lost 6 bases, J lost 8 bases, and 10 bases stayed unmatched. The CDR3 sequence is CASRTDRGKATQYF. CDR3 nucleotides: TGTGCCAGTAGGACAGACAGGGGAAAGGCTACGCAGTATTTT. Based on the CDR3 plus reference TRBV19 and TRBJ2-3, the full variable domain is DGGITQSPKYLFRKEGQNVTLSCEQNLNHDAMYWYRQDPGQGLRLIYYSQIVNDFQKGDIAEGYSVSREKKESFPLTVTSAQKNPTAFYLCASRTDRGKATQYFGPGTRLTVL.

This clonotype was picked up a small number of times. The chain uses TRBV29-1 and TRBJ2-5; D ambiguous. V was clipped by 6 bases and J by 1 base, with 12 bases between them. This CDR3 is 13 amino acids long. From germline, CDR1 is SQVTM and CDR2 ANQGSEA. The CDR3: CSVFLGIQETQYF. The CDR3 DNA reads as TGCAGCGTCTTTCTAGGAATCCAAGAGACCCAGTACTTC.

This clonotype has only a few counts. The chain uses TRBV6-2 or TRBV6-3 and TRBJ2-7, with 9 bases matching TRBD2. The germline CDR1 and CDR2 sequences are MNHEY and SVGEGT. The CDR3 loop spans 17 amino acids. The junction had 13 bases not matched to a gene; V was cut back by 2 bases and J by 5 bases. The CDR3, as DNA: TGTGCCAGCAGTTACCCGGCGCGGGAGGGCCTCTGGCACGAGCAGTACTTC. Encoded protein: CASSYPAREGLWHEQYF.

This clonotype turned up a few times. This chain's CDR3 is CASRGLAGVEDTQYF. DNA for the CDR3: TGCGCCAGCAGAGGACTAGCGGGAGTGGAAGATACGCAGTATTTT. This chain connects TRBV10-2 to TRBJ2-3, with 13 nucleotides matching TRBD2. The CDR3 is made up of 15 amino acids. The germline V gene encodes CDR1 WSHSY and CDR2 SAAADI. Trimming removed 6 bases from V and 5 bases from J; junction bases left unmatched: 5.

This clonotype was observed a handful of times. CDR3 amino acids: CASSFERGRSDEQFF. The CDR3 DNA reads as TGTGCCAGCAGTTTTGAGAGGGGGCGATCCGATGAGCAGTTCTTC. The chain is built from TRBV27 and TRBJ2-1, with 7 bases that match TRBD1. CDR3 size: 15 residues. The V and J ends lost 3 bases and 8 bases, in that order; junction bases with no gene match: 10. The germline CDR1 and CDR2 sequences are MNHEY and SMNVEV (reference sequence).